The 5 T cell receptor beta chains in this list originate from one sample, sequenced in a study of T-cell reconstitution after alpha-beta-depleted transplantation in children. Library preparation (for TCRbeta) was performed with unique molecular identifiers. TCRdb analysed the PCR reads with MiXCR anew, one entry per CDR3 protein. This sample yields 350,000 to 450,000 distinct CDR3 sequences, of which roughly 14% are seen a single time; about 4% belongs to the top ten. The starting material was PBMCs, obtained from the stem cell graft. The receptors were sampled from a human donor who donated a stem cell graft to a child with Fanconi anemia.

This clonotype was found a few times. This rearrangement joins TRBV28 to TRBJ1-1; D not certain. The CDR3 has 16 amino acids. Trimming cost V 6 bases and J 0 bases, with 17 bases left between them. Germline loops: CDR1 MDHEN, CDR2 SYDVKM. The CDR3: CASSPRLGDMNTEAFF. DNA for the CDR3: TGTGCCAGCAGCCCCCGTCTAGGAGACATGAACACTGAAGCTTTCTTT. Variable domain in full (rest from reference TRBV28 and TRBJ1-1): DVKVTQSSRYLVKRTGEKVFLECVQDMDHENMFWYRQDPGLGLRLIYFSYDVKMKEKGDIPEGYSVSREKKERFSLILESASTNQTSMYLCASSPRLGDMNTEAFFGQGTRLTVV.

The V and J genes are TRBV29-1 and TRBJ2-2; tentative D call: TRBD2 (7 bases). Germline V lookup: CDR1 SQVTM, CDR2 ANQGSEA. V dropped 7 bases and J dropped 3 bases, with 12 bases sitting between them. This CDR3 spans 13 amino acids. The CDR3, as DNA: TGCAGCGCGGGGGGCAGGTACACCGGGGAGCTGTTTTTT. This gives the protein CSAGGRYTGELFF.

This clonotype was detected a few times. V usage is TRBV6-5 and J usage is TRBJ1-1, with D tentatively TRBD1 (5 bases). CDR3 size: 12 residues. Per germline, CDR1 MNHEY and CDR2 SVGAGI. V was clipped by 6 bases and J by 8 bases, with 13 bases between them. In DNA form, the CDR3 reads TGTGCCAGCAGAGCCCGCCAGGGAGAAGCTTTCTTT. Translation gives CASRARQGEAFF.

This clonotype occurred many times. The chain carries TRBV6-1 and TRBJ1-6; D gene ambiguous. V was pared by 6 bases and J by 0 bases, with 12 bases between. The CDR3 runs to 16 residues. Per germline, CDR1 MNHNS and CDR2 SASEGT. The CDR3 reads CASSRRGSSYNSPLHF. The CDR3 DNA reads TGTGCCAGCAGCCGTAGAGGGAGCTCCTATAATTCACCCCTCCACTTT.

V and J are TRBV4-3 and TRBJ2-1; 7 bases fit TRBD2. In germline, CDR1 is LGHNA, CDR2 YSLEER. The CDR3 extends over 14 amino acids. J lost 3 bases, V lost 4 bases, and 3 bases had no gene match. CDR3 nucleotide sequence: TGCGCCAGCAGCCTCCAGCGGGGCTACAATGAGCAGTTCTTC. Its protein is CASSLQRGYNEQFF.